This TCR beta chain comes out of a study of blood T cells in healthy people across ages (dated by TCRdb to between 2015 and 2016). In the study overall: In model experiments, roughly one uniquely barcoded TCR beta cDNA molecule per two T cells was captured by template switching. The study analyzed two additional independent replicas of 1 million unique cDNA reads from the same blood draw for two donors, one aged 18 to 30 and one aged 80 or older. Donors were grouped into four age groups: young (average approximately 15 years), middle-aged (39), aged (around 60) and long-lived (approximately 82). To track age-related changes in TCR beta repertoire diversity, the study relied on deep sequencing normalized with unique cDNA molecular identifiers. Donors of different ages were randomly distributed across sequencing lanes to avoid experimental bias.

The library relied on 5' RACE. These reads were obtained on an Illumina HiSeq 2500. A second PCR of roughly 7 to 12 cycles was performed with a sample-barcoded 5' primer and a J-beta primer mix. A unique molecular identifier was introduced onto each TCR beta cDNA molecule by a template-switch 5' adaptor carrying 12 random nucleotides. Each sample yielded at least 2.5 million CDR3-containing paired-end reads. First-strand cDNA was synthesized from all RNA with the Mint cDNA synthesis kit, primed by a TRBC-specific oligonucleotide. Following uracil-DNA glycosylase treatment, all cDNA underwent a first 18-cycle PCR with the universal primers M1SS and BC2_uni_R. As for the original processing: Normalization of each sample was performed by random selection of 1 million high-quality reads, each carrying a distinct molecular identifier. Instead of being binned into consensus sequences, reads that shared molecular identifiers were thrown out. CDR3 identification, clonotype clustering and error correction used MiTCR with a Q25 quality threshold and the strictest error-elimination algorithm. A nonparametric unseen species model using Euler transformation provided a lower-bound estimate of total TCR beta diversity. TCRdb's own reprocessing of the public reads used fastp at Q25 and MiXCR and kept productive beta chains. Every distinct CDR3 protein forms one entry, paired with its most common genes and DNA. For this entry, the V and J calls and clone size follow TCRdb and not the study's own pipeline. The sample yields almost 800,000 distinct CDR3 sequences; 58% were counted once. Over 20% of the sample is in the top ten clones.

This clonotype has only a few counts. Its antigen is unknown. No base qualities exist here, and no much larger clone lies one base off it. Results and caveats for the whole study, not just this receptor: The percentage of naive T cells measured by flow cytometry correlated strongly with observed TCR beta diversity. Compared with the aged group, the long-lived group had more naive CD4+ T cells, fewer expanded clones and increased TCR diversity, suggesting age selection. Observed TCR beta diversity per million T cells fell roughly linearly with age, and a significant reduction was already apparent by age about 43. Estimates of total diversity based on one million sequenced T cells were regarded as lower bounds and as underestimates. Conclusive comparison of naive and antigen-experienced compartments was prevented by the profiling of bulk unsorted PBMCs. Because the CMV infection status of the donors was unknown, age-related changes in expanded clonotypes may potentially have been confounded.

Taken from the germline V gene, the CDR1 and CDR2 loops are SQVTM and ANQGSEA. Trimmed from V: 7 bases; trimmed from J: 2 bases; junction bases lacking a gene match: 15. Taken from cysteine to phenylalanine, the CDR3 has 16 residues. The only DNA kept is the CDR3, 48 bases in frame from the first base. The 35 to 40 donors, aged 6 to 90 years, were systemically healthy Caucasian individuals from Russia. Each donor gave 8 to 10 milliliters of peripheral blood, drawn into EDTA-treated Vacutainer tubes. Ficoll-Paque density-gradient centrifugation was used to isolate PBMCs, with at least 6 million per sample. Total RNA was extracted from PBMCs with Trizol reagent, with at least 6 micrograms obtained per sample. Naive CD45RAhigh/CD27high T cell percentages were measured by flow cytometry on a PBMC aliquot from every donor.

The chain joins TRBV29-1 to TRBJ2-7; TRBD1 lines up with 9 middle nucleotides. The clonotype comes from a man aged 25-45 years in good health. Sequencing input: blood. The DNA is as follows: TGCAGCGCGTACGGGACAGGGCGTTCCGCCCCCTACGAGCAGTACTTC. This gives the protein CSAYGTGRSAPYEQYF.